This T cell receptor (beta chain) comes out of a study of blood T cells in healthy people across ages. Study observations and caveats: Naive T cell percentage showed a strong correlation with TCR beta diversity. Measured against age, TCR beta diversity per million T cells decreased in a roughly linear manner.

CDR1 and CDR2 (germline): DFQATT, SNEGSKA (reference sequence). This CDR3 region has 17 residues. Details on this clonotype: What it recognizes is unknown.

PBMCs were isolated at a quantity of at least 6 million per sample. A sample-barcoded 5' primer and a J-beta primer mix were used in a second PCR of about 6 to 12 cycles. From the 5' RACE reads, TCRdb called clonotypes with MiXCR, one entry per CDR3 protein. The table includes fewer than 2 million distinct CDR3 sequences, approximately 40% detected once. The chain combines TRBV20-1 with TRBJ2-1; 14 positions match TRBD2. Judging by the DNA end, TRBJ2-7 fits better; the J call may be wrong. Sequenced sample: blood. This receptor was identified in a human donor in good health. Here the CDR3 DNA reads TGCAGTGCTAGGGGACTAGCGGGGGAGAGCTCCTACAATGAGCAGTACTTC. This translates into CSARGLAGESSYNEQYF.